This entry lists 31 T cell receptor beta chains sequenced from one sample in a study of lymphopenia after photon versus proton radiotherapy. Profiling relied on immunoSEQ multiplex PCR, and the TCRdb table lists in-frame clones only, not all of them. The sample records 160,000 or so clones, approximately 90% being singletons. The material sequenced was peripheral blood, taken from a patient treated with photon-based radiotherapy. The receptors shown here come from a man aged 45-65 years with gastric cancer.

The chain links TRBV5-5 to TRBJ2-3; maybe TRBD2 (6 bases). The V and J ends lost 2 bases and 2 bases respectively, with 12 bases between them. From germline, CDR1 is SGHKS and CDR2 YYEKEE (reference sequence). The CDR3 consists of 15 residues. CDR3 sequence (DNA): TGTGCCAGCAGCTTCCGGGACTTGAACACAGATACGCAGTATTTT. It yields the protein CASSFRDLNTDTQYF.

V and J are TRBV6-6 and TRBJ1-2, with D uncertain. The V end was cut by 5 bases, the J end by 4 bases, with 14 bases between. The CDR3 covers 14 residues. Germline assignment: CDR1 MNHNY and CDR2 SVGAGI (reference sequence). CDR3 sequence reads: CASSLDQIGYGYTF. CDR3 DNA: TGTGCCAGCAGTCTTGATCAGATAGGCTATGGCTACACCTTC.

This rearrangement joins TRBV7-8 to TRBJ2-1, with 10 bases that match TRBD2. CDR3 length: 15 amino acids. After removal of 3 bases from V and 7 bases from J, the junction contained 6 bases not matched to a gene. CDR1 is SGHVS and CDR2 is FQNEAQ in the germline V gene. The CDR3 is CASSFASGSFNEQFF. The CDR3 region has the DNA TGTGCCAGCAGCTTTGCTAGCGGGAGTTTTAATGAGCAGTTCTTC.

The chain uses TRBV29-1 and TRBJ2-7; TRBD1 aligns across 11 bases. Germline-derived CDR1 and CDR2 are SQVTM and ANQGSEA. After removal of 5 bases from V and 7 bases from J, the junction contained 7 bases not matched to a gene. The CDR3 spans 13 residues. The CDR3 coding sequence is TGCAGCGTTCACGGACAGGGGGCTAATGAGCAGTACTTC. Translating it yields CSVHGQGANEQYF.

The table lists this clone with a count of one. The CDR3 DNA sequence: TGTGCCAGCAGCGCTGGGACAGGGGGCAATCAGCCCCAGCATTTT. Translation: CASSAGTGGNQPQHF. The rearrangement uses TRBV9 and TRBJ1-5; 10 bases align to TRBD1. This CDR3 spans 15 amino acids. The V and J ends lost 3 bases and 2 bases, in that order; junction bases with no gene match: 2. CDR1 and CDR2 (germline): SGDLS, YYNGEE.

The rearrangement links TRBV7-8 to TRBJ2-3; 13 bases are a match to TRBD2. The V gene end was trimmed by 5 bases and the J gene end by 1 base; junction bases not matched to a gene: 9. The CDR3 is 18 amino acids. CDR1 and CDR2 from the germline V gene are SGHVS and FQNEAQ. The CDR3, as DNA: TGTGCCAGCAGCATGCCCGGGACTAGCGGGGAGGGCACAGATACGCAGTATTTT. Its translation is CASSMPGTSGEGTDTQYF.

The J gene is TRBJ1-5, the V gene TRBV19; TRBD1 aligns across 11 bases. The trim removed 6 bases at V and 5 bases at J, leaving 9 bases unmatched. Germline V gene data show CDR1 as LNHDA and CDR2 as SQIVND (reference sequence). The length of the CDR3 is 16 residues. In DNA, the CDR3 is TGTGCCAGTAGCCGGGACAGGGGGTTTAGTTATCAGCCCCAGCATTTT. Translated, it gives CASSRDRGFSYQPQHF.

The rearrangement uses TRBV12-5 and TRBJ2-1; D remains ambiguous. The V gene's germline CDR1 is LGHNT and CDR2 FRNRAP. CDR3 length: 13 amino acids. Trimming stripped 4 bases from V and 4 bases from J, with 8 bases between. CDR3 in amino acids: CASGSPGYNEQFF. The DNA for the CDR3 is TGTGCTAGTGGTTCCCCAGGATACAATGAGCAGTTCTTC.

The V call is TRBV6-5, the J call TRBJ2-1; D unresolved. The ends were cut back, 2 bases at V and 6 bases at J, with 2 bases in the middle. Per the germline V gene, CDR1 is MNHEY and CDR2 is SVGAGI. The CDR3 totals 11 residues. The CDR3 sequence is CASSYGNEQFF. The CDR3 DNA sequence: TGTGCCAGCAGTTACGGCAATGAGCAGTTCTTC.

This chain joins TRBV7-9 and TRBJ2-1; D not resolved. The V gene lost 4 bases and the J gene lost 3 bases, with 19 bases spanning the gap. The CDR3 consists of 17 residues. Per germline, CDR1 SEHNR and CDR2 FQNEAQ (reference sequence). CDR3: CASSSLMGRGSYNEQFF. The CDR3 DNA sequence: TGTGCCAGCAGCTCCCTGATGGGCCGAGGTAGCTACAATGAGCAGTTCTTC. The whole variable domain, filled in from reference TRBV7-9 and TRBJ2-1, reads DTGVSQNPRHKITKRGQNVTFRCDPISEHNRLYWYRQTLGQGPEFLTYFQNEAQLEKSRLLSDRFSAERPKGSFSTLEIQRTEQGDSAMYLCASSSLMGRGSYNEQFFGPGTRLTVL.

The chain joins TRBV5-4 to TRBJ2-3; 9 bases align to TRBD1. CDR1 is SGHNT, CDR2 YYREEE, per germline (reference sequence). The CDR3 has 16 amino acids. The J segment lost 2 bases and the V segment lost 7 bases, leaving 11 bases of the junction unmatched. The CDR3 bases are TGTGCCAGCCGCCCCGGTAGGACAGGGGTCACAGATACGCAGTATTTT. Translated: CASRPGRTGVTDTQYF.

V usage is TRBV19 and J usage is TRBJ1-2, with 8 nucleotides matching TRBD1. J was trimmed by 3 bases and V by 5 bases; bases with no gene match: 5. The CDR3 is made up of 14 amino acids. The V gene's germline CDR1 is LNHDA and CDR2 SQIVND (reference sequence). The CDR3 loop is CASSARTGHYGYTF. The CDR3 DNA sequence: TGTGCCAGTAGTGCCCGGACAGGGCACTATGGCTACACCTTC.

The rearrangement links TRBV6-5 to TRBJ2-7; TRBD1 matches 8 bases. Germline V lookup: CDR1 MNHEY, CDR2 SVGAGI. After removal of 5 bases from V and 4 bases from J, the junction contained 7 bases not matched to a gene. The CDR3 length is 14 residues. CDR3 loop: CASSPGTGVYEQYF. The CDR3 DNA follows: TGTGCCAGCAGTCCCGGGACAGGAGTATACGAGCAGTACTTC.

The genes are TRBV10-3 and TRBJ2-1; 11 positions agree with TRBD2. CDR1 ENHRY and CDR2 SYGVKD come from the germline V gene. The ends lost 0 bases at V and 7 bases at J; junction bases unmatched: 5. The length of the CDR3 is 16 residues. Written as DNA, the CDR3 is TGTGCCATCAGTGAGTCGGGGACTAGCGGCCGGAATGAGCAGTTCTTC. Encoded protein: CAISESGTSGRNEQFF.

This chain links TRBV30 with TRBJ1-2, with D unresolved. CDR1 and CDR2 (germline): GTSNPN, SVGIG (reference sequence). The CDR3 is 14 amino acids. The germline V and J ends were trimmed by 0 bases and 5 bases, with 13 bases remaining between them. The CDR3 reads CAWSVATGRYGYTF. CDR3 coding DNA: TGTGCCTGGAGTGTAGCCACCGGACGGTATGGCTACACCTTC.

The CDR3 sequence: CASSLSNTEAFF. CDR3 nucleotides: TGTGCCAGCAGTTTATCGAACACTGAAGCTTTCTTT. The genes are TRBV28 and TRBJ1-1; D ambiguous. Per the germline V gene, CDR1 is MDHEN and CDR2 is SYDVKM. The CDR3 is 12 residues long. Deletions cut 1 base from V and 1 base from J, with 1 base between. The entire variable domain, with the rest obtained from reference TRBV28 and TRBJ1-1, is as follows: DVKVTQSSRYLVKRTGEKVFLECVQDMDHENMFWYRQDPGLGLRLIYFSYDVKMKEKGDIPEGYSVSREKKERFSLILESASTNQTSMYLCASSLSNTEAFFGQGTRLTVV.

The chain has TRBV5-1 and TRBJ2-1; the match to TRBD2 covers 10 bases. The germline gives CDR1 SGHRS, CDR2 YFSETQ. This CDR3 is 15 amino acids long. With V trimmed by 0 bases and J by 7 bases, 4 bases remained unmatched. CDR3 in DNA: TGCGCCAGCAGCTTGGGGCTAGCGGGAGTGAATGAGCAGTTCTTC. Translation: CASSLGLAGVNEQFF. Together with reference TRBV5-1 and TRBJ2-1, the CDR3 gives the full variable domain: KAGVTQTPRYLIKTRGQQVTLSCSPISGHRSVSWYQQTPGQGLQFLFEYFSETQRNKGNFPGRFSGRQFSNSRSEMNVSTLELGDSALYLCASSLGLAGVNEQFFGPGTRLTVL.

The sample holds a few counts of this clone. This chain's CDR3 is CASSFQAGVSGYTF. In DNA form, the CDR3 reads TGTGCCAGCAGCTTTCAAGCAGGAGTTTCTGGCTACACCTTC. This chain links TRBV7-9 with TRBJ1-2, with D hard to call. The CDR3 is 14 amino acids. The V end was cut by 3 bases, the J end by 7 bases, with 15 bases between. Germline assignment: CDR1 SEHNR and CDR2 FQNEAQ (reference sequence). Together with reference TRBV7-9 and TRBJ1-2, the CDR3 gives the full variable domain: DTGVSQNPRHKITKRGQNVTFRCDPISEHNRLYWYRQTLGQGPEFLTYFQNEAQLEKSRLLSDRFSAERPKGSFSTLEIQRTEQGDSAMYLCASSFQAGVSGYTFGSGTRLTVV.

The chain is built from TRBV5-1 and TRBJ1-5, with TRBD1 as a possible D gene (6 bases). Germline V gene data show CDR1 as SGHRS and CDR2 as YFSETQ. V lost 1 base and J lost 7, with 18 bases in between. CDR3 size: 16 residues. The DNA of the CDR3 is TGCGCCAGCAGCTTGAGCGAGTGGGGGGCTGAGCAGCCCCAGCATTTT. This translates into CASSLSEWGAEQPQHF.

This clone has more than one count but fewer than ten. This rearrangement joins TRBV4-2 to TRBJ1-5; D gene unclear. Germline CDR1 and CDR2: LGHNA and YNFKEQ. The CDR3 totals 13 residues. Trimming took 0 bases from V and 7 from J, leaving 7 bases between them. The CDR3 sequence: CASSQEMSQPQHF. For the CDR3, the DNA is TGTGCCAGCAGCCAAGAAATGAGCCAGCCCCAGCATTTT.

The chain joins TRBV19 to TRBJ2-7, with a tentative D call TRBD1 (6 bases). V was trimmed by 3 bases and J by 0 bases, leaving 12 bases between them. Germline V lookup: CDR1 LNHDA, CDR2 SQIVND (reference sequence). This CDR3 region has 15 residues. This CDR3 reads CASSMGRGSSYEQYF. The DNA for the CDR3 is TGTGCCAGTAGTATGGGCAGGGGAAGCTCCTACGAGCAGTACTTC.

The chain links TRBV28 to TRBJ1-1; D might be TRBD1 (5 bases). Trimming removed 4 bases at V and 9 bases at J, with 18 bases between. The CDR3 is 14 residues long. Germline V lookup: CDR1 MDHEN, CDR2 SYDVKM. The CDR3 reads CASSSSREGRKAFF. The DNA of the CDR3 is TGTGCCAGCAGTTCGTCCCGGGAGGGGAGGAAAGCTTTCTTT.

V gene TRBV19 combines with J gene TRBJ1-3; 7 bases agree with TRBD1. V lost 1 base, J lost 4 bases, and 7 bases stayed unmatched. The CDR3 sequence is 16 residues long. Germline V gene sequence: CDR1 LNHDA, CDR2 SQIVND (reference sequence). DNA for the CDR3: TGTGCCAGTAGTATAGGAAGCAGGGGGTTCGGAAACACCATATATTTT. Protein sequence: CASSIGSRGFGNTIYF.

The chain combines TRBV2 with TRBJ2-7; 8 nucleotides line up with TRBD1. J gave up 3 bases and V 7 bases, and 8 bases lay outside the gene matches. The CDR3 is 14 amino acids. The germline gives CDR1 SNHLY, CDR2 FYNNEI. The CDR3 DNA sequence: TGTGCCAGCAACCTACAGGGGGAGCGCTACGAGCAGTACTTC. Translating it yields CASNLQGERYEQYF.

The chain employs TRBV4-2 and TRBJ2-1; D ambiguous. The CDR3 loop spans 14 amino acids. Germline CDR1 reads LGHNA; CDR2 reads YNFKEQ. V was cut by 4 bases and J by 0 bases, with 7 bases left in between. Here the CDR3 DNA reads TGTGCCAGCAGCCCCTTCAGCTCCTACAATGAGCAGTTCTTC. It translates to CASSPFSSYNEQFF.

The CDR3 region is CASSDPSGGDGNNEQFF. The DNA for the CDR3 is TGTGCCAGCAGTGACCCTAGCGGGGGGGACGGTAACAATGAGCAGTTCTTC. This chain joins TRBV6-4 and TRBJ2-1; 12 nucleotides agree with TRBD2. CDR3 length: 17 residues. From germline, CDR1 is MRHNA and CDR2 SNTAGT. V lost 2 bases and J lost 5; bases outside the gene matches: 7.

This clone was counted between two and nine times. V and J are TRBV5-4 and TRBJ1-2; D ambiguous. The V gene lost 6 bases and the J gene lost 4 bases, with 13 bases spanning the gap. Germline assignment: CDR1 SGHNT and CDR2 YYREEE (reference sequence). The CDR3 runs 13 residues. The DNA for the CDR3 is TGTGCCAGCAACTCCCGGAACTTCTATGGCTACACCTTC. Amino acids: CASNSRNFYGYTF.

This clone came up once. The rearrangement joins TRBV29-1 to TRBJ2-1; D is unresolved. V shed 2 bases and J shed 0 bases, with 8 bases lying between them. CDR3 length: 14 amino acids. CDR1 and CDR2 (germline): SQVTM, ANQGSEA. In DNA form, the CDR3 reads TGCAGCGTTGAACCAGGTAGCTCCTACAATGAGCAGTTCTTC. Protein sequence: CSVEPGSSYNEQFF.

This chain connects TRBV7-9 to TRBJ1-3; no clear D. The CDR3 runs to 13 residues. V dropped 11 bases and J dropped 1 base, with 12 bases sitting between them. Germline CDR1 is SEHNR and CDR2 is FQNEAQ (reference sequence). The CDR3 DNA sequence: TGTGCCTCGAAAAAGGGTTCTGGAAACACCATATATTTT. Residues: CASKKGSGNTIYF.

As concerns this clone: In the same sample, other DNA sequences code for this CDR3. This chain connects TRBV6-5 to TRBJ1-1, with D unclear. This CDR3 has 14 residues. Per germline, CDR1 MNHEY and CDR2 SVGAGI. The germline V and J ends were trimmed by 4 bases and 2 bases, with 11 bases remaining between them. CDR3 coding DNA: TGTGCCAGCAGTTTGGTCGGAGGTAACACTGAAGCTTTCTTT. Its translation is CASSLVGGNTEAFF.

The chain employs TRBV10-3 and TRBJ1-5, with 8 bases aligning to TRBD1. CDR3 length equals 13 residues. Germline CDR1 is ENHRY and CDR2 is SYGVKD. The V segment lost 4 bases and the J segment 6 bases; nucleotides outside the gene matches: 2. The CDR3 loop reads CAISADRGQPQHF. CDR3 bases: TGTGCCATCAGTGCCGACAGGGGTCAGCCCCAGCATTTT.